Listed below are T cell receptor beta chains from one sample, sequenced in a study of technical replicates of blood from a handful of donors. TCRdb's table, derived via immunoSEQ multiplex PCR, lists solely in-frame clones and lacks some. The profile shows some 87,000 clones, 80% to 95% of them singletons. The sample taken for sequencing was T cells isolated from PBMCs. The source is a human donor in good health. Both conserved end residues are part of each CDR3. D genes are given only for firm matches. Clone size is given for some rows only: seen once, a few or many times, or a class if the clone is expanded.

v_call	d_call	clone_size	j_call	cdr3_nt	cdr3_aa
TRBV6-6	.	.	TRBJ1-4	TGTGCCAGCAGTGTGCCCGGGGATGAAAAACTGTTTTTT	CASSVPGDEKLFF
TRBV6-6	TRBD1	.	TRBJ1-5	TGTGCCAGCCTCCCGGGACAGCGAATTAGCAATCAGCCCCAGCATTTT	CASLPGQRISNQPQHF
TRBV18	.	few	TRBJ2-7	TGTGCCAGCTCAACGACAGGCTTATCCTACGAGCAGTACTTC	CASSTTGLSYEQYF
TRBV5-1	.	.	TRBJ2-3	TGCGCCAGCAGCTTAGCGATTAGCACAGATACGCAGTATTTT	CASSLAISTDTQYF
TRBV5-1	.	.	TRBJ2-1	TGCGCCAGCAAGTGGGAGGCCAACAATGAGCAGTTCTTC	CASKWEANNEQFF
TRBV21-1	.	.	TRBJ1-1	TGTGCCAGCAGCAAACTTGCCAAGGGGGACACTGAAGCTTTCTTT	CASSKLAKGDTEAFF
TRBV28	.	.	TRBJ2-7	TGTGCCAGCAGTTTCCCTACCGACTGGACAGTCTCCTACGAGCAGTACTTC	CASSFPTDWTVSYEQYF
TRBV27	TRBD1	.	TRBJ1-2	TGTGCCAGCAGTTCCGGGACAGAGCCCTATGGCTACACCTTC	CASSSGTEPYGYTF
TRBV5-6	.	.	TRBJ2-5	TGTGCCAGCAGGGGGAGAAGCTTTTTCGAGACCCAGTACTTC	CASRGRSFFETQYF
TRBV9	TRBD1	.	TRBJ1-5	TGTGCCAGCAGCGTAGGGACAGGCCACAATCAGCCCCAGCATTTT	CASSVGTGHNQPQHF
TRBV9	.	.	TRBJ1-1	TGTGCCAGCAGCGCCGGACAGAACACTGAAGCTTTCTTT	CASSAGQNTEAFF
TRBV13	.	.	TRBJ2-7	TGTGCCAGCAGCCCCACCGGCTACGAGCAGTACTTC	CASSPTGYEQYF
TRBV10-3	TRBD1	.	TRBJ2-3	TGTGCCATCAGTACCACCAGACAGGGCTCAGATACGCAGTATTTT	CAISTTRQGSDTQYF
TRBV4-2	TRBD2	.	TRBJ2-1	TGTGCCAGCAGCCTCATTAGCGGGAGTTCCTACAATGAGCAGTTCTTC	CASSLISGSSYNEQFF
TRBV4-3	TRBD2	.	TRBJ2-4	TGCGCCAGCAGCGGGACTAGCGGTTCTCCAGGGGGCATTCAGTACTTC	CASSGTSGSPGGIQYF
TRBV6-1	.	few	TRBJ1-5	TGTGCCAGCAGTGAAGCTGGGGGGGTTCAGCCCCAGCATTTT	CASSEAGGVQPQHF
TRBV4-1	TRBD2	once	TRBJ2-5	TGCGCCAGCAGCCAACCTGGACTAGCGCCCAAAGAGACCCAGTACTTC	CASSQPGLAPKETQYF
TRBV7-2	.	.	TRBJ2-7	TGTGCCAGCAGCTTAGAATCCGCGGGACAGATCTACGAGCAGTACTTC	CASSLESAGQIYEQYF
TRBV11-2	TRBD1	once	TRBJ1-1	TGTGCCAGCAGCTTAGTGACAGGGACGACTGAAGCTTTCTTT	CASSLVTGTTEAFF
TRBV19	TRBD1	.	TRBJ1-1	TGTGCCAGTAGTACAACAGGGGGGGAAACTGAAGCTTTCTTT	CASSTTGGETEAFF
TRBV6-6	.	.	TRBJ2-3	TGTGCCAGCAGTTATCGCGCGGATACGCAGTATTTT	CASSYRADTQYF
TRBV27	.	.	TRBJ2-7	TGTGCCAGCAGTTTACACCTAGCGTCAGGTAACTACGAGCAGTACTTC	CASSLHLASGNYEQYF
TRBV7-7	TRBD1	.	TRBJ2-7	TGTGCCAGCAGCTCCGACAGGGAAGTATCCGAGCAGTACTTC	CASSSDREVSEQYF
TRBV7-9	.	.	TRBJ2-3	TGTGCCAGCAGCTTGGAGGGGACGACAGATACGCAGTATTTT	CASSLEGTTDTQYF
TRBV29-1	TRBD1	.	TRBJ1-2	TGCAGCGTTAGGACAGGGGGCATCGGTGGCTACACCTTC	CSVRTGGIGGYTF
TRBV6-5	TRBD1	few	TRBJ1-1	TGTGCCAGCAGTTACCTAGGACAGGGATTTTTCTTT	CASSYLGQGFFF
TRBV19	.	.	TRBJ2-5	TGTGCCAGTAGTCTGATTAATCGGGAGACCCAGTACTTC	CASSLINRETQYF
TRBV10-3	TRBD1	.	TRBJ1-5	TGTGCCATCAGTCAGGGGGAAAGGAATCAGCCCCAGCATTTT	CAISQGERNQPQHF
TRBV19	.	.	TRBJ1-5	TGTGCCAGTAGTCCTACAGATTTTTACCAGCCCCAGCATTTT	CASSPTDFYQPQHF
TRBV7-8	.	once	TRBJ1-1	TGTGCCAGCAGCTTAGCCCTACGGAACACTGAAGCTTTCTTT	CASSLALRNTEAFF
TRBV11-3	.	.	TRBJ2-3	TGTGCCAGCAGCTTAGCCTCAGATACGCAGTATTTT	CASSLASDTQYF
TRBV2	.	.	TRBJ2-7	TGTGCCAGCAGCTCTGCACTAGCCCGCTACGAGCAGTACTTC	CASSSALARYEQYF
TRBV19	.	once	TRBJ1-5	TGTGCCAGTAGCGCTTCAGGGAGGGGACAGCCCCAGCATTTT	CASSASGRGQPQHF
TRBV27	TRBD1	.	TRBJ1-1	TGTGCCAGCGTTGAGACAGGGGGCAACACTGAAGCTTTCTTT	CASVETGGNTEAFF
TRBV18	.	once	TRBJ1-5	TGTGCCAGCTCAAGTAGGACCAGTGGGGACAAAAATCAGCCCCAGCATTTT	CASSSRTSGDKNQPQHF
TRBV18	.	.	TRBJ1-1	TGTGCCAGCTCACCACCGGGCCGCAACACTGAAGCTTTCTTT	CASSPPGRNTEAFF
TRBV6-5	TRBD2	.	TRBJ2-1	TGTGCCAGCACCAGGACTAGCGGGAGCGGCGATGAGCAGTTCTTC	CASTRTSGSGDEQFF
TRBV28	TRBD1	.	TRBJ1-4	TGTGCCAGCAGTCTACAGGGGATCAGGGAAAAACTGTTTTTT	CASSLQGIREKLFF
TRBV19	.	.	TRBJ1-1	TGTGCCAGTTCCGACCAGGGTGCGAACACTGAAGCTTTCTTT	CASSDQGANTEAFF
TRBV18	.	.	TRBJ1-2	TGTGCCAGCTCACCACAGGGAGACTATGGCTACACCTTC	CASSPQGDYGYTF
TRBV29-1	TRBD1	few	TRBJ1-5	TGCAGCGTTGATTCAGGGGGTAATCAGCCCCAGCATTTT	CSVDSGGNQPQHF
TRBV2	.	few	TRBJ2-7	TGTGCCAGCAGTGATGGGAGCGAGCAGTACTTC	CASSDGSEQYF
TRBV11-2	TRBD2	.	TRBJ2-7	TGTGCCAGCAGCCTGTTACTAGGGGAGGGGTACTACGAGCAGTACTTC	CASSLLLGEGYYEQYF
TRBV9	TRBD1	.	TRBJ2-3	TGTGCCAGCAGTCGCAGGGGGCAAGTGACAGATACGCAGTATTTT	CASSRRGQVTDTQYF
TRBV7-2	TRBD2	.	TRBJ2-3	TGTGCCAGTCTATTCACTAGCGGGAGTTTTAGTGAAGATACGCAGTATTTT	CASLFTSGSFSEDTQYF
TRBV28	TRBD2	.	TRBJ2-7	TGTGCCAGCAGTTTGACTAGCATGAACTCCTACGAGCAGTACTTC	CASSLTSMNSYEQYF
TRBV14	TRBD1	.	TRBJ2-7	TGTGCCAGCAACAAACAGGGGAGCTCCTACGAGCAGTACTTC	CASNKQGSSYEQYF
TRBV9	.	once	TRBJ1-4	TGTGCCAGCAGCCCAAGGGGTGCAACTAATGAAAAACTGTTTTTT	CASSPRGATNEKLFF